This T cell receptor beta chain was captured by sequencing in a study of CD8+CD57+ T cells in acquired aplastic anemia. Turning to the study itself: The average for DNA from sorted CD4+ and CD8+ cells was roughly 3 ug. CD4+ cells from healthy donors averaged roughly 9.9 million reads.

As to this clonotype: What it binds is not known.

Findings of the study overall: Patients and controls had in common approximately 28 CD8+ CDR3 sequences.

It was genomic DNA that served as the template for profiling TCR beta VDJ and CDR3. TCRdb called the reads again in MiXCR, with one record for every CDR3 protein. This table has fewer than 200,000 distinct CDR3 sequences, around 60% appearing once. The germline CDR1 and CDR2 sequences are ENHRY and SYGVKD. V was clipped by 3 bases and J by 2 bases, with 7 bases between them. The CDR3 spans 13 residues. The material sequenced was sorted CD4+, CD8+, or CD8+CD57+ T cells (not recorded which) from PBMCs. The chain is built from TRBV10-3 and TRBJ2-5, with a possible D match to TRBD1 (6 bases). This TCR derives from a human donor in good health. CDR3 residues: CAISDTGQETQYF. The CDR3 DNA reads TGTGCCATCAGTGATACAGGGCAAGAGACCCAGTACTTC.